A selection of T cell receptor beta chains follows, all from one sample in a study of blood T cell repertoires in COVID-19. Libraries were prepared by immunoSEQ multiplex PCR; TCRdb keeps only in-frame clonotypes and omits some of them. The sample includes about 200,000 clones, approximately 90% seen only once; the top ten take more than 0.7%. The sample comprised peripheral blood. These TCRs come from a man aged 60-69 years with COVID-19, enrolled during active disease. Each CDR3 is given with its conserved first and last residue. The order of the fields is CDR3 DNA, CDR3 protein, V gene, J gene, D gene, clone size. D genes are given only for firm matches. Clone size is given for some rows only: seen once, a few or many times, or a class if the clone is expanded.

CDR3 DNA: TGCAGCGTTGAACCCGGACAGGGTGGAGAAAAACTGTTTTTT
CDR3 protein: CSVEPGQGGEKLFF
V gene: TRBV29-1
J gene: TRBJ1-4
D gene: TRBD1
clone size: -

CDR3 DNA: TGTGCCAGCAGCCCCCAGGGGCATAATTCACCCCTCCACTTT
CDR3 protein: CASSPQGHNSPLHF
V gene: TRBV7-9
J gene: TRBJ1-6
D gene: -
clone size: few

CDR3 DNA: TGTGCCAGCAGTCGCACTAGCTACGAGCAGTACTTC
CDR3 protein: CASSRTSYEQYF
V gene: TRBV7-2
J gene: TRBJ2-7
D gene: -
clone size: -

CDR3 DNA: TGTGCCATCAGGTCAGGGACAGATACGCAGTATTTT
CDR3 protein: CAIRSGTDTQYF
V gene: TRBV10-3
J gene: TRBJ2-3
D gene: -
clone size: -

CDR3 DNA: TGTGCCAGCAGTTTAATTGGTCCAGGGACTAGCGGGGGGCAAGAGACCCAGTACTTC
CDR3 protein: CASSLIGPGTSGGQETQYF
V gene: TRBV28
J gene: TRBJ2-5
D gene: TRBD2
clone size: -

CDR3 DNA: TGCGCCAGCAGCTTAGGACAGAATAATGAAAAACTGTTTTTT
CDR3 protein: CASSLGQNNEKLFF
V gene: TRBV5-1
J gene: TRBJ1-4
D gene: -
clone size: -

CDR3 DNA: TGTGCCACTAGGGGCGGACAGGGAACAAACACTGAAGCTTTCTTT
CDR3 protein: CATRGGQGTNTEAFF
V gene: TRBV19
J gene: TRBJ1-1
D gene: TRBD1
clone size: -

CDR3 DNA: TGTGCCAGCAGCGTAGCTAGGGGACAGGGCACAGATACGCAGTATTTT
CDR3 protein: CASSVARGQGTDTQYF
V gene: TRBV9
J gene: TRBJ2-3
D gene: TRBD1
clone size: -

CDR3 DNA: TGCAGCGTTGTGGACCCAACAGGCTTTGGCGAGCAGTACTTC
CDR3 protein: CSVVDPTGFGEQYF
V gene: TRBV29-1
J gene: TRBJ2-7
D gene: -
clone size: -

CDR3 DNA: TGTGCCTGGAGTGCACCGGGACTAGCCAAAAACATTCAGTACTTC
CDR3 protein: CAWSAPGLAKNIQYF
V gene: TRBV30
J gene: TRBJ2-4
D gene: -
clone size: -

CDR3 DNA: TGTGCCAGCTCACCCGGTCGGGGACAGGGGAGTGAAAAACTGTTTTTT
CDR3 protein: CASSPGRGQGSEKLFF
V gene: TRBV18
J gene: TRBJ1-4
D gene: TRBD1
clone size: once

CDR3 DNA: TGTGCCATCCGAGAGGGCGCCTCCTACGAGCAGTACTTC
CDR3 protein: CAIREGASYEQYF
V gene: TRBV10-3
J gene: TRBJ2-7
D gene: -
clone size: -

CDR3 DNA: TGCGCCAGCAGAATATTAGCGGGAGACGATGAGCAGTTCTTC
CDR3 protein: CASRILAGDDEQFF
V gene: TRBV5-1
J gene: TRBJ2-1
D gene: TRBD2
clone size: -

CDR3 DNA: TGCGCCAGCAGCCAAGAGTCAGCGGGGGCCTACAATGAGCAGTTCTTC
CDR3 protein: CASSQESAGAYNEQFF
V gene: TRBV4-1
J gene: TRBJ2-1
D gene: TRBD2
clone size: -

CDR3 DNA: TGTGCCAGCAGCTCCAGGACAGGGGGCTACGAGCAGTACTTC
CDR3 protein: CASSSRTGGYEQYF
V gene: TRBV11-2
J gene: TRBJ2-7
D gene: TRBD1
clone size: -

CDR3 DNA: TGTGCCAGCAGTTCCACAGGGGGCTCCTACGAGCAGTACTTC
CDR3 protein: CASSSTGGSYEQYF
V gene: TRBV6-5
J gene: TRBJ2-7
D gene: TRBD1
clone size: -

CDR3 DNA: TGCGCCAGCAGCCCCCGGGGACTAGCGGGGGACACCGGGGAGCTGTTTTTT
CDR3 protein: CASSPRGLAGDTGELFF
V gene: TRBV4-1
J gene: TRBJ2-2
D gene: TRBD2
clone size: -

CDR3 DNA: TGTGCCAGCAGTTCCACCCGCAGGGTCGGAGCTTTCTTT
CDR3 protein: CASSSTRRVGAFF
V gene: TRBV12-3/TRBV12-4
J gene: TRBJ1-1
D gene: -
clone size: -

CDR3 DNA: TGTGCCAGCAGCTTACCTGGGACAGGCCTTCGATTC
CDR3 protein: CASSLPGTGLRF
V gene: TRBV7-9
J gene: TRBJ1-2
D gene: TRBD1
clone size: -

CDR3 DNA: TGTGCCAGCAGTTATACAGGGGGGGGAAACTATGGCTACACCTTC
CDR3 protein: CASSYTGGGNYGYTF
V gene: TRBV28
J gene: TRBJ1-2
D gene: TRBD1
clone size: -

CDR3 DNA: TGTGCCAGCAGTTTTATAGGGGCCACCTCGGGCTACACCTTC
CDR3 protein: CASSFIGATSGYTF
V gene: TRBV27
J gene: TRBJ1-2
D gene: -
clone size: -

CDR3 DNA: TGTGCCAGCAGACAGGGGGTTTCAGGGGATACGCAGTATTTT
CDR3 protein: CASRQGVSGDTQYF
V gene: TRBV3-1/TRBV3-2
J gene: TRBJ2-3
D gene: TRBD1
clone size: -

CDR3 DNA: TGTGCCAGCAGCGAATGGGGTACAGGTGGTGAGTTCTTC
CDR3 protein: CASSEWGTGGEFF
V gene: TRBV6-4
J gene: TRBJ2-1
D gene: -
clone size: -

CDR3 DNA: TGTGCCAGCAGCCAAGGTAGCGGGAGGGCCCGCCCCTACGAGCAGTACTTC
CDR3 protein: CASSQGSGRARPYEQYF
V gene: TRBV3-1/TRBV3-2
J gene: TRBJ2-7
D gene: TRBD2
clone size: -

CDR3 DNA: TGTGCCTGGAGTAGGGGGAATAATGAAAAACTGTTTTTT
CDR3 protein: CAWSRGNNEKLFF
V gene: TRBV30
J gene: TRBJ1-4
D gene: -
clone size: once

CDR3 DNA: TGTGCCAGCAGCTACAGGGATAATTCCTACAATGAGCAGTTCTTC
CDR3 protein: CASSYRDNSYNEQFF
V gene: TRBV11-2
J gene: TRBJ2-1
D gene: -
clone size: -

CDR3 DNA: TGTGCTAGTGCACGGAGCGGCAGGGGAGGGTATGGCTACACCTTC
CDR3 protein: CASARSGRGGYGYTF
V gene: TRBV12-5
J gene: TRBJ1-2
D gene: -
clone size: -

CDR3 DNA: TGTGCCAGCAGCTTCGCCGGGGAGGCTGGAAACACCATATATTTT
CDR3 protein: CASSFAGEAGNTIYF
V gene: TRBV11-1
J gene: TRBJ1-3
D gene: -
clone size: -

CDR3 DNA: TGCGCCAGCAGCTTGGGCCCGCCGGACAGGGCCTTCCCTGGGGCCAACGTCCTGACTTTC
CDR3 protein: CASSLGPPDRAFPGANVLTF
V gene: TRBV5-1
J gene: TRBJ2-6
D gene: TRBD1
clone size: -

CDR3 DNA: TGTGCCAGCACTGATCCCCCGGGGGACTATGGCTACACCTTC
CDR3 protein: CASTDPPGDYGYTF
V gene: TRBV5-6
J gene: TRBJ1-2
D gene: -
clone size: -

CDR3 DNA: TGCAGCGTTGAAAATCCGGGTATCAACACTGAAGCTTTCTTT
CDR3 protein: CSVENPGINTEAFF
V gene: TRBV29-1
J gene: TRBJ1-1
D gene: -
clone size: -

CDR3 DNA: TGCGCCAGCAGCGGGGGGACTAGCGGCAACACCGGGGAGCTGTTTTTT
CDR3 protein: CASSGGTSGNTGELFF
V gene: TRBV5-1
J gene: TRBJ2-2
D gene: TRBD2
clone size: -

CDR3 DNA: TGTGCCAGTAGTTGGGGGGGTAGCAATCAGCCCCAGCATTTT
CDR3 protein: CASSWGGSNQPQHF
V gene: TRBV19
J gene: TRBJ1-5
D gene: -
clone size: -

CDR3 DNA: TGTGCCAGCAGTTTCGGCTCTGGGGCCAACGTCCTGACTTTC
CDR3 protein: CASSFGSGANVLTF
V gene: TRBV27
J gene: TRBJ2-6
D gene: -
clone size: -

CDR3 DNA: TGTGCCAGCAGCCGCTCCCACGGGGAGCCCCAGCATTTT
CDR3 protein: CASSRSHGEPQHF
V gene: TRBV7-8
J gene: TRBJ1-5
D gene: -
clone size: -

CDR3 DNA: TGTGCCAGCACTGGGACAGTACGTAATTCACCCCTCCACTTT
CDR3 protein: CASTGTVRNSPLHF
V gene: TRBV6-5
J gene: TRBJ1-6
D gene: TRBD1
clone size: -

CDR3 DNA: TGTGCCAGCAGTTTTCTAACTAGCGGACGGAGTTCCTACAATGAGCAGTTCTTC
CDR3 protein: CASSFLTSGRSSYNEQFF
V gene: TRBV6-2/TRBV6-3
J gene: TRBJ2-1
D gene: TRBD2
clone size: few

CDR3 DNA: TGTGCCAGCGGGGGGAAGGGGTTTTATAGCAATCAGCCCCAGCATTTT
CDR3 protein: CASGGKGFYSNQPQHF
V gene: TRBV28
J gene: TRBJ1-5
D gene: -
clone size: -

CDR3 DNA: TGCGCCAGCAGGGAGGACTTGGGCACAGATACGCAGTATTTT
CDR3 protein: CASREDLGTDTQYF
V gene: TRBV10-2
J gene: TRBJ2-3
D gene: -
clone size: -

CDR3 DNA: TGCAGCGTGGGGACAGGGCGCACAGATACGCAGTATTTT
CDR3 protein: CSVGTGRTDTQYF
V gene: TRBV29-1
J gene: TRBJ2-3
D gene: TRBD1
clone size: -

CDR3 DNA: TGTGCCAGCAGCTTGGTGGGGGCAGGCTATGGCTACACCTTC
CDR3 protein: CASSLVGAGYGYTF
V gene: TRBV5-4
J gene: TRBJ1-2
D gene: -
clone size: -

CDR3 DNA: TGCAGCGTTGAGGACCTAGCGGGAGTTGGGAATGAGCAGTTCTTC
CDR3 protein: CSVEDLAGVGNEQFF
V gene: TRBV29-1
J gene: TRBJ2-1
D gene: TRBD2
clone size: -

CDR3 DNA: TGTGCCTGGAGCGTTACAGATACGCAGTATTTT
CDR3 protein: CAWSVTDTQYF
V gene: TRBV30
J gene: TRBJ2-3
D gene: -
clone size: -

CDR3 DNA: TGTGCCAGCAGTATGGGACAGTACGAGCAGTACTTC
CDR3 protein: CASSMGQYEQYF
V gene: TRBV12-3/TRBV12-4
J gene: TRBJ2-7
D gene: TRBD1
clone size: -

CDR3 DNA: TGTGCCTGGACGACAGGGTGGGGCACTGAAGCTTTCTTT
CDR3 protein: CAWTTGWGTEAFF
V gene: TRBV30
J gene: TRBJ1-1
D gene: TRBD1
clone size: -

CDR3 DNA: TGTGCCTGGGGAGGACAGGGGGGCCCCTACGAGCAGTACTTC
CDR3 protein: CAWGGQGGPYEQYF
V gene: TRBV30
J gene: TRBJ2-7
D gene: TRBD1
clone size: -

CDR3 DNA: TGTGCCTGGAGTTGGGGACTAGCGGGAGGAAATGAGCAGTTCTTC
CDR3 protein: CAWSWGLAGGNEQFF
V gene: TRBV30
J gene: TRBJ2-1
D gene: TRBD2
clone size: -

CDR3 DNA: TGTGCCAGTAGTCCCCCGCTGGGGAGACAGGCGGCCGGAAGGGACATTCAGTACTTC
CDR3 protein: CASSPPLGRQAAGRDIQYF
V gene: TRBV19
J gene: TRBJ2-4
D gene: -
clone size: -

CDR3 DNA: TGTGCCAGCAGCTCGGACAGAGGGCCCCAGCATTTT
CDR3 protein: CASSSDRGPQHF
V gene: TRBV12-3/TRBV12-4
J gene: TRBJ1-5
D gene: -
clone size: -

CDR3 DNA: TGTGCCAGCAGTTTGGTGCGGGGGGTCAACAATCAGCCCCAGCATTTT
CDR3 protein: CASSLVRGVNNQPQHF
V gene: TRBV6-2/TRBV6-3
J gene: TRBJ1-5
D gene: -
clone size: -